The clone carrying this T cell receptor (beta chain) occurred many times. The antigen remains undetermined. This record comes from a study of regulatory T cells in long-lasting Graves disease. General study points: Sample size, which was small, may have reduced accuracy. Persistent disease was characterized by preferential usage of TRBV28, TRBJ1-2 and TRBJ2-5. Persistent Graves' disease cases displayed lower TCR diversity than newly diagnosed ones.

The CDR3 contains 14 residues. Trimming removed 1 base at V and 2 bases at J, with 9 bases between. CDR1 and CDR2 from the germline V gene are ENHRY and SYGVKD. Both iRepertoire HTBI primers and Arm-PCR of CDR3 regions were used to build the TCR beta libraries. TCRdb itself ran the multiplex PCR reads through MiXCR, one entry per CDR3 protein. The table lists around 460,000 distinct CDR3 sequences, approximately 23% of them singletons. Time point given: persistent/refractory GD, antithyroid drugs over 5 years with positive TRAb. Scientists built the TCR library using RNA that was extracted from PBMCs. The patient group derived from an endocrinology department in Xi'an, China.

The sequence derives from a female donor with Graves disease. J is TRBJ2-7 and V is TRBV10-3; a possible D gene is TRBD1 (6 bases). The source was peripheral blood mononuclear cells (PBMCs), collected when the disease was refractory, from a patient treated with antithyroid drugs. CDR3 protein: CAISELTGAYEQYF. The CDR3 coding sequence is TGTGCCATCAGTGAGTTGACAGGCGCCTACGAGCAGTACTTC.